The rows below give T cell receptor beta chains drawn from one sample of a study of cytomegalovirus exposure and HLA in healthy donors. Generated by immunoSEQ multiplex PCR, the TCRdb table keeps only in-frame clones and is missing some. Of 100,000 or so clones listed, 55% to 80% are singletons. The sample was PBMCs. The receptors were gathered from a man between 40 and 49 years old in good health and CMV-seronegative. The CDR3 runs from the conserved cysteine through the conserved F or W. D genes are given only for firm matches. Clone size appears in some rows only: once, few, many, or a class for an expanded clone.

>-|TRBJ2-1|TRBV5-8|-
TGTGCCAGCAGCTTGGCCGAACGGGTAGCCCAAGGCGATGAGCAGTTCTTC
CASSLAERVAQGDEQFF
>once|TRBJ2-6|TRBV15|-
TGTGCCACCAGCAGAGATTCCCCGGGCTCTGGGGCCAACGTCCTGACTTTC
CATSRDSPGSGANVLTF
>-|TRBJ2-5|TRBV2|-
TGTGCCAGCAGCTACTCTGAGGGGGGGGGACAAGAGACCCAGTACTTC
CASSYSEGGGQETQYF
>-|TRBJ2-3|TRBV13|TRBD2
TGTGCCAGCGGATCAGCGGGGGGCGGGGATACGCAGTATTTT
CASGSAGGGDTQYF
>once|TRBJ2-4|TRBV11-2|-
TGTGCCAGCAGCCAGGGACAAGGGCGTGAAAACATTCAGTACTTC
CASSQGQGRENIQYF
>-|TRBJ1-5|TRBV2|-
TGTGCCAGCAGTTTCAGTGAGGGTAGCAATCAGCCCCAGCATTTT
CASSFSEGSNQPQHF
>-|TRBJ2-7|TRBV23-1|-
TGCGCCAGCAGTCAGGGGGGACAGTCGTTC
CASSQGGQSF
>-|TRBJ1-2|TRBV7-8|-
TGTGCCAGCAGCTTAACGGTGGATGGCTACACCTTC
CASSLTVDGYTF
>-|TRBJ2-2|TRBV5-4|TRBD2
TGTGCCAGCAGCCCGGGACTAGAGGGTAGGGCCGGGGAGCTGTTTTTT
CASSPGLEGRAGELFF
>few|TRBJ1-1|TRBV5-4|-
TGTGCCAGCAGCTTGGGGGGCGGGGTAGAAACTGAAGCTTTCTTT
CASSLGGGVETEAFF
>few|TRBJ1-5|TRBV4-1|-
TGCGCCAGCAGCCAAACCCCGGGAAGGGGGAGCAATCAGCCCCAGCATTTT
CASSQTPGRGSNQPQHF
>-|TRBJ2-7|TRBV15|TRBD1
TGTGCCACCAGCAGAGAACCGGGACAGGGCTACGAGCAGTACTTC
CATSREPGQGYEQYF
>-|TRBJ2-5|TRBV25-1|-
TGTGCCAGCAGTGAATGGCAGACAAAGAACCAAGAGACCCAGTACTTC
CASSEWQTKNQETQYF
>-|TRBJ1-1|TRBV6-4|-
TGTGCCAGCAGTCTACAGCCCAACACTGAAGCTTTCTTT
CASSLQPNTEAFF
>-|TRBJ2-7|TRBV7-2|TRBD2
TGTGCCAGCAGCCTAAGAGGGACTACGCTCTACGAGCAGTACTTC
CASSLRGTTLYEQYF
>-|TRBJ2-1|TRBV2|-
TGTGCCAGCAGTGATGTGGGTTACTACTACAATGAGCAGTTCTTC
CASSDVGYYYNEQFF